This T cell receptor beta chain originates from a study of cytotoxic CD8 clonotypes in ibrutinib-treated CLL. Cryopreserved PBMCs supplied roughly 2 micrograms of genomic DNA for TCR beta libraries. Broader study findings: Having risen at ibrutinib response, clonality had fallen back toward baseline by progression. Clonality at baseline surpassed age-matched healthy donors and tracked circulating CD8+ T-cell counts.

The CDR3 runs to 16 residues. V was shortened by 6 bases and J by 2 bases, with 16 bases between the two germline ends. The germline V gene encodes CDR1 LNHDA and CDR2 SQIVND (reference sequence). Depth targeted 1 in 200,000 to 1 in 1 million T cells, averaging around 10x coverage per clonotype. Repertoires were generated with immunoSEQ multiplex PCR, while TCRdb's copy carries only in-frame clones and drops some. This table holds some 140,000 clones, about 91% found once. As regards this clone: Its specificity is unknown.

Sequencing used PBMCs, obtained after 12 months of ibrutinib treatment. V usage is TRBV19 and J usage is TRBJ2-2; possible D gene TRBD1, 5 bases. The receptor's source is a human donor with chronic lymphocytic leukemia. CDR3 in DNA: TGTGCCAGTAGCATTACAATAGGGGCCAACACCGGGGAGCTGTTTTTT. Translating gives CASSITIGANTGELFF.